Presented here are 28 T cell receptor beta chains from one specimen sequenced in a study of T cells after yellow fever vaccination. A single record per CDR3 protein comes from TCRdb applying MiXCR to the 5' RACE reads. The repertoire holds 150,000 or so distinct CDR3 sequences, with under 8% as singletons. The sample was CD4+ T cells sorted from PBMCs, taken 10 days after the yellow fever booster vaccination. The receptors here all came from a man aged 25 to 45 who received the YFV17D yellow fever vaccine.

Concerning this clonotype itself: Since a much larger clone is just one base distant, this may be a read error. The J gene is TRBJ2-3, the V gene TRBV7-9, with D possibly matching TRBD2 (6 bases). The CDR3 length is 15 residues. Germline V gives CDR1 SEHNR, CDR2 FQNEAQ (reference sequence). In nucleotides, the CDR3 is TGTGCCAGCGGCTTAGCCCTCGAGGGGAGGGATACGCAGTATTTT. Translation: CASGLALEGRDTQYF.

This clonotype was observed many times. The gene calls are TRBV20-1 and TRBJ1-2; D is uncertain. Trimming pared 3 bases from V and 8 bases from J, leaving 10 bases between. CDR3 length equals 11 residues. Per the germline V gene, CDR1 is DFQATT and CDR2 is SNEGSKA (reference sequence). As DNA, the CDR3 is TGCAGTGCTAGTTGGGCAGGCGGCTACACCTTC. Encoded protein: CSASWAGGYTF.

This clonotype was counted a few times. The chain has TRBV6-5 and TRBJ2-7, with D maybe TRBD2 (5 bases). Between the trimmed V and J ends, which lost 2 bases and 7 bases, there was a span of 21 bases. This CDR3 spans 16 amino acids. From germline, CDR1 is MNHEY and CDR2 SVGAGI. This chain's CDR3 is CASSYGERPRSREQYF. In DNA, the CDR3 is TGTGCCAGCAGTTACGGGGAGCGGCCGAGATCTCGGGAGCAGTACTTC.

This clonotype was recorded at least ten times. The rearrangement links TRBV29-1 to TRBJ1-1; tentative D call: TRBD1 (6 bases). This CDR3 region has 14 residues. Trimming stripped 6 bases from V and 1 base from J, with 15 bases between. Per germline, CDR1 SQVTM and CDR2 ANQGSEA. The CDR3: CSVRGGAGNTEAFF. The CDR3 nucleotides read TGCAGCGTCCGAGGGGGGGCCGGGAACACTGAAGCTTTCTTT.

There are many counts of this clonotype. The chain couples TRBV7-2 to TRBJ2-3; perhaps TRBD1 as D (6 bases). The length of the CDR3 is 14 residues. CDR1 and CDR2 (germline): SGHTA, FQGNSA. The V end lost 10 bases, the J end lost 0 bases, and 14 bases lay between the germline ends. The CDR3 is CATQGDRSTDTQYF. CDR3 sequence (DNA): TGTGCCACCCAAGGCGACAGGAGCACAGATACGCAGTATTTT.

The V and J genes are TRBV6-2 or TRBV6-3 and TRBJ2-2; tentatively, D is TRBD1 (6 bases). CDR1 is MNHEY, CDR2 SVGEGT, per germline. There are 16 residues in the CDR3. Trimming pared 2 bases from V and 4 bases from J, leaving 14 bases between. The CDR3 spells CASSYQGTPGTGELFF. CDR3 nucleotides: TGTGCCAGCAGTTACCAGGGGACCCCGGGCACCGGGGAGCTGTTTTTT.

This clonotype has ten or more counts. The rearrangement links TRBV28 to TRBJ2-5; D is perhaps TRBD2 (6 bases). This CDR3 has 15 amino acids. Germline values: CDR1 MDHEN, CDR2 SYDVKM. The germline V and J ends were trimmed by 4 bases and 6 bases, with 18 bases remaining between them. CDR3 residues: CASSSQRASRKTQYF. The CDR3 DNA sequence: TGTGCCAGCAGTTCCCAGCGGGCCTCCCGTAAGACCCAGTACTTC. The full variable domain, in which reference TRBV28 and TRBJ2-5 provide the parts outside the CDR3, is DVKVTQSSRYLVKRTGEKVFLECVQDMDHENMFWYRQDPGLGLRLIYFSYDVKMKEKGDIPEGYSVSREKKERFSLILESASTNQTSMYLCASSSQRASRKTQYFGPGTRLLVL.

The table lists this clonotype with many counts. The genes are TRBV4-3 and TRBJ2-3, with D unclear. The length of the CDR3 is 13 residues. Trimming stripped 0 bases from V and 4 bases from J, with 5 bases between. The germline gives CDR1 LGHNA, CDR2 YSLEER. The CDR3 sequence is CASSQEGPDTQYF. The DNA of the CDR3 is TGCGCCAGCAGCCAAGAGGGCCCAGATACGCAGTATTTT.

At least ten counts were recorded for this clonotype. The chain joins TRBV5-1 to TRBJ2-1; weak D call: TRBD2 (6 bases). Looked up from germline, CDR1 is SGHRS and CDR2 is YFSETQ. The CDR3 has 15 residues. Trimming stripped 0 bases from V and 4 bases from J, with 11 bases between. The CDR3 coding sequence is TGCGCCAGCAGCTTGGCCGGCGGGGCTTACAATGAGCAGTTCTTC. It is translated as CASSLAGGAYNEQFF.

This clonotype was picked up a small number of times. This chain joins TRBV5-6 and TRBJ1-3; D may be TRBD1 (5 bases). Trimming pared 4 bases from V and 3 bases from J, leaving 14 bases between. The CDR3 has 15 amino acids. Germline CDR1 is SGHDT and CDR2 is YYEEEE. The CDR3 spells CASSRIQGGGNTIYF. Here the CDR3 DNA reads TGTGCCAGCAGCCGGATTCAGGGAGGTGGAAACACCATATATTTT.

The chain carries TRBV4-2 and TRBJ2-5, with D tentatively TRBD1 (5 bases). V lost 1 base and J lost 6, with 15 bases in between. Germline CDR1 reads LGHNA; CDR2 reads YNFKEQ. The CDR3 has 15 residues. CDR3 residues: CASSQVSGNEKTQYF. The CDR3 DNA follows: TGTGCCAGCAGCCAAGTATCAGGGAATGAGAAGACCCAGTACTTC.

This clonotype was detected many times. This chain uses TRBV10-3 with TRBJ1-2, with TRBD1 as a possible D gene (5 bases). In germline, CDR1 is ENHRY, CDR2 SYGVKD. The CDR3 runs to 15 residues. Trimming cost V 0 bases and J 5 bases, with 13 bases left between them. The CDR3, as DNA: TGTGCCATCAGTGAGTCGAAGGTACGACAGTATGGCTACACCTTC. The encoded protein is CAISESKVRQYGYTF.

As regards this clonotype: A much larger clone is a single base away; this may be a read error. This chain links TRBV3-1 with TRBJ2-2; 14 bases fit TRBD2. This CDR3 has 17 residues. From germline, CDR1 is LGHDT and CDR2 YNNKEL (reference sequence). The CDR3 is CATSPTTSGRAPGELFF. The CDR3 DNA sequence: TGTGCCACCAGCCCGACGACTAGCGGGAGGGCCCCCGGGGAGCTGTTTTTT.

This clonotype has at least ten counts. The genes are TRBV14 and TRBJ2-6, with 8 bases identical to TRBD1. After removal of 4 bases from V and 4 bases from J, the junction contained 6 bases not matched to a gene. This CDR3 contains 16 residues. Germline assignment: CDR1 SGHDN and CDR2 FVKESK. Written as DNA, the CDR3 is TGTGCCAGCAGCCGTACCAGGGGGCACGGGGCCAACGTCCTGACTTTC. It translates to CASSRTRGHGANVLTF.

Ten or more counts support this clonotype. The V and J genes are TRBV3-1 and TRBJ1-2, with D possibly matching TRBD1 (6 bases). V was shortened by 0 bases and J by 9 bases, with 14 bases between the two germline ends. Germline assignment: CDR1 LGHDT and CDR2 YNNKEL (reference sequence). CDR3 length: 14 residues. The CDR3 loop is CASSQEDRVSSYTF. Written as DNA, the CDR3 is TGTGCCAGCAGCCAAGAGGACAGAGTCAGTAGCTACACCTTC.

This clonotype was seen ten or more times. V gene TRBV7-9 combines with J gene TRBJ2-7, with 8 bases lining up with TRBD1. The germline gives CDR1 SEHNR, CDR2 FQNEAQ (reference sequence). The CDR3 has 14 amino acids. Germline trimming cut 6 bases from V and 6 bases from J; bases unmatched to any gene: 10. The CDR3: CASSFSGQGSEQYF. In DNA, the CDR3 is TGTGCCAGCAGTTTCTCTGGACAGGGCTCCGAGCAGTACTTC. The full variable domain, rest sourced from reference TRBV7-9 and TRBJ2-7, is DTGVSQNPRHKITKRGQNVTFRCDPISEHNRLYWYRQTLGQGPEFLTYFQNEAQLEKSRLLSDRFSAERPKGSFSTLEIQRTEQGDSAMYLCASSFSGQGSEQYFGPGTRLTVT.

This clonotype was seen repeatedly, ten times or more. The chain uses TRBV7-2 and TRBJ2-5; TRBD1 matches 7 bases. With V trimmed by 5 bases and J by 4 bases, 10 bases remained unmatched. The germline V gene encodes CDR1 SGHTA and CDR2 FQGNSA. The CDR3 runs 15 residues. CDR3 sequence (DNA): TGTGCCAGCAGCCATCGACAGGGCGCGGTAGAGACCCAGTACTTC. This codes for CASSHRQGAVETQYF.

At least ten counts were recorded for this clonotype. The chain uses TRBV7-9 and TRBJ2-7; no clear D. Trimming left V 0 bases short and J 1 base short, with 7 bases between. The CDR3 is 14 residues long. Germline V gene sequence: CDR1 SEHNR, CDR2 FQNEAQ (reference sequence). This CDR3 reads CASSLAGLSYEQYF. The CDR3 nucleotides read TGTGCCAGCAGCTTAGCCGGGCTTTCCTACGAGCAGTACTTC.

This clonotype was observed at least ten times. The chain uses TRBV4-3 and TRBJ2-3; 8 nucleotides line up with TRBD1. Losses at the gene ends were 3 bases for V and 2 bases for J; bases not matched to a gene: 4. From germline, CDR1 is LGHNA and CDR2 YSLEER. There are 15 residues in the CDR3. This CDR3 reads CASSHGQGATDTQYF. CDR3 bases: TGCGCCAGCAGCCACGGTCAGGGGGCCACAGATACGCAGTATTTT.

This clonotype was counted many times. The chain recombines TRBV3-1 with TRBJ2-5; TRBD2 might be the D (6 bases). There are 14 residues in the CDR3. V was clipped by 3 bases and J by 5 bases, with 13 bases between them. The V gene's germline CDR1 is LGHDT and CDR2 YNNKEL (reference sequence). CDR3 coding DNA: TGTGCCAGCAGCCATAGCGGTTTTGTGGAGACCCAGTACTTC. Protein sequence: CASSHSGFVETQYF.

The J gene is TRBJ1-1, the V gene TRBV2; unclear D gene. There are 12 residues in the CDR3. CDR1 SNHLY and CDR2 FYNNEI come from the germline V gene. V gave up 6 bases and J gave up 5 bases, with 10 bases separating them. DNA for the CDR3: TGTGCCAGCAGGGTCGGGGTGACTGAAGCTTTCTTT. Encoded protein: CASRVGVTEAFF.

This clonotype was observed many times. This chain links TRBV20-1 with TRBJ1-2, with 9 bases fitting TRBD1. Losses at the gene ends were 5 bases for V and 2 bases for J; bases not matched to a gene: 9. Germline V CDR1 and CDR2: DFQATT, SNEGSKA (reference sequence). The CDR3 totals 15 residues. DNA for the CDR3: TGCAGTGCTCCGGCACAGGGGGCGCGAAACTATGGCTACACCTTC. Protein: CSAPAQGARNYGYTF.

In its sample, this clonotype was seen many times. This rearrangement joins TRBV7-2 to TRBJ2-7; TRBD2 matches at 9 bases. This CDR3 spans 15 amino acids. The germline gives CDR1 SGHTA, CDR2 FQGNSA. The ends lost 1 base at V and 2 bases at J; junction bases unmatched: 3. CDR3: CASSLVAGGTYEQYF. CDR3 nucleotide sequence: TGTGCCAGCAGCTTAGTGGCGGGAGGGACCTACGAGCAGTACTTC.

The chain couples TRBV11-2 to TRBJ2-6; 7 bases fit TRBD1. CDR3 length: 20 amino acids. Trimming removed 5 bases from V and 0 bases from J; junction bases left unmatched: 16. CDR1 and CDR2 (germline): SGHAT, FQNNGV. The DNA of the CDR3 is TGTGCCAGCAGCGCCGGAAGGGGTCGGACAGGTCCCTCTGGGGCCAACGTCCTGACTTTC. Encoded protein: CASSAGRGRTGPSGANVLTF.

The genes are TRBV5-1 and TRBJ2-7; D possibly corresponds to TRBD2 (5 bases). Germline CDR1 reads SGHRS; CDR2 reads YFSETQ. There are 14 residues in the CDR3. Trimming pared 2 bases from V and 2 bases from J, leaving 11 bases between. This chain's CDR3 is CASSLAASAYEQYF. For the CDR3, the DNA is TGCGCCAGCAGCTTAGCGGCTTCCGCCTACGAGCAGTACTTC.

This clonotype has a count of ten or more. CDR3: CASKVEGGSTYNEQFF. Here the CDR3 DNA reads TGTGCCAGCAAGGTGGAAGGGGGCTCAACCTACAATGAGCAGTTCTTC. The gene calls are TRBV6-4 and TRBJ2-1, with 7 bases matching TRBD1. CDR1 and CDR2 (germline): MRHNA, SNTAGT. CDR3 size: 16 residues. J lost 2 bases, V lost 7 bases, and 11 bases had no gene match.

The table lists this clonotype with many counts. The V call is TRBV7-9, the J call TRBJ2-5, with 8 positions matching TRBD2. The CDR3 has 15 amino acids. Germline loops: CDR1 SEHNR, CDR2 FQNEAQ (reference sequence). The V segment lost 3 bases and the J segment 6 bases; nucleotides outside the gene matches: 9. CDR3 residues: CASSFDGTRRKTQYF. DNA for the CDR3: TGTGCCAGCAGCTTCGACGGGACTAGGAGAAAGACCCAGTACTTC.

This clonotype was counted at least ten times. The genes are TRBV18 and TRBJ2-4, with D possibly TRBD2 on 5 matching bases. Trimming left V 0 bases short and J 3 bases short, with 9 bases between. Germline V lookup: CDR1 KGHSH, CDR2 LQKENI. The CDR3 covers 15 residues. The CDR3 coding sequence is TGTGCCAGCTCACCACCAGGACTGGACAAAAACATTCAGTACTTC. Its protein product is CASSPPGLDKNIQYF. The variable domain in full, completed from reference TRBV18 and TRBJ2-4, reads NAGVMQNPRHLVRRRGQEARLRCSPMKGHSHVYWYRQLPEEGLKFMVYLQKENIIDESGMPKERFSAEFPKEGPSILRIQQVVRGDSAAYFCASSPPGLDKNIQYFGAGTRLSVL.